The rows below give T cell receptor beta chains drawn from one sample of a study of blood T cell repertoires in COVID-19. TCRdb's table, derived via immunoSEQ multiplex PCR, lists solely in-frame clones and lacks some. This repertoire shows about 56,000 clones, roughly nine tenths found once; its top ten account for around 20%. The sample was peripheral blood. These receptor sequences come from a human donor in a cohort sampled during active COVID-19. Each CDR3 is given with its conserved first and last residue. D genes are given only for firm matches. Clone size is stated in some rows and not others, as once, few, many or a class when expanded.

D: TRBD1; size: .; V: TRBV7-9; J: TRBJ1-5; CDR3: CASSSTGGEPQHF; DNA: TGTGCCAGCAGCTCAACAGGGGGCGAGCCCCAGCATTTT
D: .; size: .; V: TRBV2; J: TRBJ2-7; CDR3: CASRADSVSYEQYF; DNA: TGTGCCAGCAGGGCGGACAGCGTCTCCTACGAGCAGTACTTC
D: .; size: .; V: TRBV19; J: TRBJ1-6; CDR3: CASRKGNTQGAYNSPLHF; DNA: TGTGCCAGTAGAAAAGGGAACACACAGGGTGCCTATAATTCACCCCTCCACTTT
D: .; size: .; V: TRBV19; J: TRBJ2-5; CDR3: CASSIAQMETQYF; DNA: TGTGCCAGTAGTATAGCCCAGATGGAGACCCAGTACTTC
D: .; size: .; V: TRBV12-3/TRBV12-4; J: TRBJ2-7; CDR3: CASSLRGYEQYF; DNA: TGTGCCAGCAGTCTTAGGGGCTACGAGCAGTACTTC
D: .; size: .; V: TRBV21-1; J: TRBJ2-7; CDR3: CASSRQTVYEQYF; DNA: TGTGCCAGCAGCAGGCAGACAGTTTACGAGCAGTACTTC
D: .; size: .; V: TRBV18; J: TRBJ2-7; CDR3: CASSPPGQRDEQYF; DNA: TGTGCCAGCTCACCTCCCGGACAGAGGGACGAGCAGTACTTC
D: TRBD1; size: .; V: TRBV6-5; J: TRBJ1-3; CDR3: CASSLQGMSGNTIYF; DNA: TGTGCCAGCAGTCTACAGGGGATGTCTGGAAACACCATATATTTT
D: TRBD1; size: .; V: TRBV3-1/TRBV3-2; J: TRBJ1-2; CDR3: CASRGTGQGYGYTF; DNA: TGTGCCAGCAGGGGGACGGGACAGGGTTATGGCTACACCTTC
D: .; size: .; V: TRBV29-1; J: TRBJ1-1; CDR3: CSVAPGINTEAFF; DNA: TGCAGCGTTGCTCCGGGGATTAACACTGAAGCTTTCTTT
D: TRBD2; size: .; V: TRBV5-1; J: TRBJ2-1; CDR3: CASSLALAGAHNEQFF; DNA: TGCGCCAGCAGCTTGGCGCTAGCGGGGGCCCACAATGAGCAGTTCTTC
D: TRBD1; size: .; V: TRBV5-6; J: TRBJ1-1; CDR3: CASSGWTGNTEAFF; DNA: TGTGCCAGCAGCGGGTGGACAGGGAACACTGAAGCTTTCTTT
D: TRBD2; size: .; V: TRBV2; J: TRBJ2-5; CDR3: CASSEGYSGGETQYF; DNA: TGTGCCAGCAGTGAAGGGTATAGCGGGGGGGAGACCCAGTACTTC
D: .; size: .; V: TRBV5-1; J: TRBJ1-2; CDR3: CATTQGFYGYTF; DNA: TGCGCCACTACACAGGGCTTCTATGGCTACACCTTC
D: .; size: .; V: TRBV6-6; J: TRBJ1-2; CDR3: CASITRPGQIYGYTF; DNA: TGTGCCAGCATTACTAGGCCCGGACAGATCTATGGCTACACCTTC
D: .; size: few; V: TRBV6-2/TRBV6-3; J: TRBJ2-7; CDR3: CASSGNRVGDYEQYF; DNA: TGTGCCAGCAGCGGAAACAGGGTGGGGGATTACGAGCAGTACTTC
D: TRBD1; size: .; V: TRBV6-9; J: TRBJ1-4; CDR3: CASSSRQGTNEKLFF; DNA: TGTGCCAGCAGTTCCAGACAGGGAACTAATGAAAAACTGTTTTTT